Following are 25 T cell receptor beta chains from one sample sequenced in a study of chemoradiotherapy in HPV16-positive cancers. Libraries were prepared by immunoSEQ multiplex PCR; TCRdb keeps only in-frame clonotypes and omits some of them. The sample yields approximately 35,000 clones, roughly 78% seen once. The sample was blood, taken from a patient who underwent chemoradiotherapy. The receptors come from a human donor with HPV-associated anogenital cancer.

The chain is built from TRBV19 and TRBJ2-5; D remains ambiguous. From germline, CDR1 is LNHDA and CDR2 SQIVND (reference sequence). CDR3 length equals 13 residues. V shed 1 base and J shed 8 bases, with 11 bases lying between them. The CDR3 spells CASSIVVESTQYF. CDR3 bases: TGTGCCAGTAGTATAGTAGTCGAGAGCACCCAGTACTTC.

V usage is TRBV7-6 and J usage is TRBJ1-2; weak D call: TRBD1 (6 bases). The CDR3 loop spans 13 amino acids. In germline, CDR1 is SGHVS, CDR2 FNYEAQ. V dropped 6 bases and J dropped 7 bases, with 15 bases sitting between them. The CDR3 sequence: CASRSDRQSGYTF. DNA for the CDR3: TGTGCCAGCAGGTCCGACAGGCAGTCTGGCTACACCTTC.

A word on this clone: Other DNA variants within this sample encode the same CDR3. The chain employs TRBV9 and TRBJ2-3; 9 bases are a match to TRBD2. CDR1 is SGDLS, CDR2 YYNGEE, per germline. This CDR3 spans 16 amino acids. V dropped 0 bases and J dropped 2; count of bases not matched to a gene: 4. The DNA for the CDR3 is TGTGCCAGCAGCGTAGCGGCGGGGGGGCCCACAGATACGCAGTATTTT. It is translated as CASSVAAGGPTDTQYF.

The chain links TRBV7-3 to TRBJ2-4; D is possibly TRBD1 (7 bases). Germline CDR1 and CDR2: SGHTA and FQGTGA. The CDR3 spans 17 residues. V lost 5 bases and J lost 0, with 17 bases in between. CDR3 loop: CASSGGGQTIAKNIQYF. CDR3 bases: TGTGCCAGCAGCGGAGGGGGACAGACTATAGCCAAAAACATTCAGTACTTC.

This chain connects TRBV7-8 to TRBJ1-1; possibly TRBD1 for D (5 bases). The germline V and J ends were trimmed by 4 bases and 3 bases, with 15 bases remaining between them. The germline gives CDR1 SGHVS, CDR2 FQNEAQ. The CDR3 totals 15 residues. The CDR3: CASSSRQRGDTEAFF. As DNA, the CDR3 is TGTGCCAGCAGCTCCAGACAAAGGGGAGACACTGAAGCTTTCTTT.

This rearrangement joins TRBV5-1 to TRBJ2-7, with D unclear. The CDR3 is made up of 14 amino acids. In germline, CDR1 is SGHRS, CDR2 YFSETQ. V was shortened by 4 bases and J by 0 bases, with 11 bases between the two germline ends. The CDR3 bases are TGCGCCAGCAGCGCATCGGAGTTCTCCTACGAGCAGTACTTC. It translates to CASSASEFSYEQYF. The variable domain in full, with the rest retrieved from reference TRBV5-1 and TRBJ2-7, is KAGVTQTPRYLIKTRGQQVTLSCSPISGHRSVSWYQQTPGQGLQFLFEYFSETQRNKGNFPGRFSGRQFSNSRSEMNVSTLELGDSALYLCASSASEFSYEQYFGPGTRLTVT.

The V and J genes are TRBV30 and TRBJ2-3; 11 positions agree with TRBD2. CDR3 length: 14 amino acids. Trimming at V came to 4 bases and at J to 6 bases, leaving 6 bases not matched to a gene. Looked up from germline, CDR1 is GTSNPN and CDR2 is SVGIG (reference sequence). The CDR3 loop is CAWNSGGGADTQYF. CDR3 nucleotides: TGTGCCTGGAATAGCGGGGGGGGTGCGGATACGCAGTATTTT.

The chain uses TRBV5-8 and TRBJ1-2; 8 nucleotides match TRBD1. V was pared by 1 base and J by 5 bases, with 7 bases of the junction left unmatched. The CDR3 is made up of 15 amino acids. Germline loops: CDR1 SGHTS, CDR2 YDEGEE. The CDR3 here is CASSLSPTGGYGYTF. In DNA, the CDR3 is TGTGCCAGCAGCTTGAGCCCCACAGGGGGGTATGGCTACACCTTC.

The chain uses TRBV6-1 and TRBJ2-2; D remains unclear. Trimming took 7 bases from V and 13 from J, leaving 13 bases between them. CDR1 is MNHNS and CDR2 is SASEGT in the germline V gene. The CDR3 is made up of 11 amino acids. Here the CDR3 reads CASTGPVWLFF. CDR3 nucleotide sequence: TGTGCCAGCACCGGGCCTGTCTGGCTGTTTTTT.

The chain's CDR3 is CASSLGTHTDTQYF. DNA of the CDR3: TGCGCCAGCAGCTTGGGGACACACACAGATACGCAGTATTTT. The chain combines TRBV5-1 with TRBJ2-3, with D tentatively TRBD1 (5 bases). The germline CDR1 and CDR2 sequences are SGHRS and YFSETQ. The V gene lost 0 bases and the J gene lost 2 bases, with 7 bases spanning the gap. The CDR3 loop spans 14 amino acids.

The CDR3 reads CASSGTGTGAGEKLFF. DNA for the CDR3: TGCGCCAGCAGCGGAACCGGGACAGGGGCCGGTGAAAAACTGTTTTTT. The chain has TRBV5-1 and TRBJ1-4; 10 positions agree with TRBD1. The CDR3 totals 16 residues. With V trimmed by 4 bases and J by 7 bases, 10 bases remained unmatched. In germline, CDR1 is SGHRS, CDR2 YFSETQ.

The chain couples TRBV10-3 to TRBJ1-5; maybe TRBD1 (5 bases). This CDR3 is built from 14 residues. Trimming shortened V by 4 bases and J by 4 bases, and 11 bases separated the two germline ends. Germline assignment: CDR1 ENHRY and CDR2 SYGVKD. CDR3 in amino acids: CAISAGGGNQPQHF. DNA of the CDR3: TGTGCCATCAGTGCTGGGGGTGGAAATCAGCCCCAGCATTTT.

J is TRBJ2-7 and V is TRBV6-1, with 12 positions matching TRBD2. Germline CDR1 and CDR2: MNHNS and SASEGT. This CDR3 contains 15 residues. The trim removed 7 bases at V and 5 bases at J, leaving 9 bases unmatched. The DNA of the CDR3 is TGTGCCAGCAAGCTACTAGCGGGGGGTGTCCACGAGCAGTACTTC. Protein sequence: CASKLLAGGVHEQYF.

The genes are TRBV9 and TRBJ2-3; 9 bases agree with TRBD2. The junction had 6 bases not matched to a gene; V was cut back by 4 bases and J by 3 bases. Germline V gene sequence: CDR1 SGDLS, CDR2 YYNGEE. This CDR3 has 15 residues. In nucleotides, the CDR3 is TGTGCCAGCAGCCTCCGCGGGGGGGCGACAGATACGCAGTATTTT. Translated: CASSLRGGATDTQYF.

This chain uses TRBV6-6 with TRBJ2-7, with 8 bases matching TRBD2. Per germline, CDR1 MNHNY and CDR2 SVGAGI (reference sequence). With 6 bases clipped from V and 4 bases from J, the junction kept 8 bases outside the gene matches. This CDR3 comprises 14 residues. As DNA, the CDR3 is TGTGCCAGCAGCCGCGGGACTAGTCTTTACGAGCAGTACTTC. It is translated as CASSRGTSLYEQYF.

The chain joins TRBV5-1 to TRBJ2-2; D is perhaps TRBD1 (5 bases). CDR3 length: 15 amino acids. Germline assignment: CDR1 SGHRS and CDR2 YFSETQ. The V gene lost 4 bases and the J gene lost 0 bases, with 10 bases spanning the gap. CDR3 sequence reads: CASSPTVANTGELFF. The CDR3 DNA follows: TGCGCCAGCAGCCCGACAGTAGCGAACACCGGGGAGCTGTTTTTT.

The V gene is TRBV18, the J gene TRBJ1-2, with a tentative D call TRBD1 (5 bases). Trimming shortened V by 6 bases and J by 3 bases, and 29 bases separated the two germline ends. Germline CDR1 is KGHSH and CDR2 is LQKENI. The CDR3 length is 19 residues. In DNA, the CDR3 is TGTGCCAGCTCGCCAACTATCGGCCCTGGGCAGGGCAAGGACTATGGCTACACCTTC. This codes for CASSPTIGPGQGKDYGYTF.

V is TRBV7-6 and J is TRBJ1-6; 9 bases match TRBD1. CDR1 is SGHVS and CDR2 is FNYEAQ in the germline V gene. With V trimmed by 4 bases and J by 3 bases, 4 bases remained unmatched. This CDR3 has 16 amino acids. CDR3 coding DNA: TGTGCCAGCAGCTCGACAGGGGGTAACTATAATTCACCCCTCCACTTT. Residues: CASSSTGGNYNSPLHF.

The chain is built from TRBV25-1 and TRBJ2-3, with D possibly TRBD2 on 6 matching bases. This CDR3 contains 15 residues. CDR1 is MGHDK and CDR2 is SYGVNS in the germline V gene. Trimming cost V 3 bases and J 5 bases, with 15 bases left between them. Here the CDR3 DNA reads TGTGCCAGCAGTGATCTGACGGGGGTGGGAGATACGCAGTATTTT. It specifies CASSDLTGVGDTQYF.

The chain is built from TRBV5-4 and TRBJ2-3; 7 bases match TRBD2. In germline, CDR1 is SGHNT, CDR2 YYREEE (reference sequence). After removal of 1 base from V and 1 base from J, the junction contained 3 bases not matched to a gene. The CDR3 is 15 amino acids. CDR3 sequence (DNA): TGTGCCAGCAGCTTGCGAACTAGCGGCACAGATACGCAGTATTTT. It codes for CASSLRTSGTDTQYF.

In this sample, this clone turned up a few times. The sample has other DNA sequences that encode this CDR3 too. The chain joins TRBV18 to TRBJ1-4; 10 nucleotides agree with TRBD1. V trimming: 3 bases; J trimming: 8 bases; junction bases outside the gene matches: 3. The CDR3 extends over 14 amino acids. Per germline, CDR1 KGHSH and CDR2 LQKENI. The CDR3 DNA reads as TGTGCCAGCTCACCGGGACAGGGGCGAGAAAAACTGTTTTTT. Its protein product is CASSPGQGREKLFF.

This chain links TRBV4-1 with TRBJ1-5; D may be TRBD1 (5 bases). The CDR3 covers 18 residues. V was pared by 0 bases and J by 7 bases, with 22 bases between. The germline V gene encodes CDR1 MGHRA and CDR2 YSYEKL. The chain's CDR3 is CASSQDLRRSRGGQPQHF. The CDR3 bases are TGCGCCAGCAGCCAAGATCTTCGACGGAGTAGGGGAGGCCAGCCCCAGCATTTT.

The V gene is TRBV9, the J gene TRBJ2-1; D perhaps matches TRBD1 (5 bases). The CDR3 runs 16 residues. Germline values: CDR1 SGDLS, CDR2 YYNGEE. Trimming left V 0 bases short and J 6 bases short, with 16 bases between. CDR3: CASSVAPGNLLNEQFF. The CDR3 coding sequence is TGTGCCAGCAGCGTAGCCCCAGGGAACTTACTCAATGAGCAGTTCTTC. Drawing the rest from reference TRBV9 and TRBJ2-1, the complete variable domain is DSGVTQTPKHLITATGQRVTLRCSPRSGDLSVYWYQQSLDQGLQFLIQYYNGEERAKGNILERFSAQQFPDLHSELNLSSLELGDSALYFCASSVAPGNLLNEQFFGPGTRLTVL.

V and J are TRBV7-9 and TRBJ2-3, with 10 bases identical to TRBD1. J lost 3 bases, V lost 4 bases, and 7 bases had no gene match. Germline V gene data show CDR1 as SEHNR and CDR2 as FQNEAQ (reference sequence). This CDR3 is built from 16 residues. For the CDR3, the DNA is TGTGCCAGCAGCTACCCGGACAGGGGGTGGACAGATACGCAGTATTTT. Amino acids: CASSYPDRGWTDTQYF.

V usage is TRBV5-1 and J usage is TRBJ2-3; the D is unclear. This CDR3 contains 15 residues. The V gene lost 8 bases and the J gene lost 3 bases, with 19 bases spanning the gap. Per germline, CDR1 SGHRS and CDR2 YFSETQ. The DNA of the CDR3 is TGCGCCAGTACCCGCCGGAAAGGCCAAACAGATACGCAGTATTTT. It codes for CASTRRKGQTDTQYF.